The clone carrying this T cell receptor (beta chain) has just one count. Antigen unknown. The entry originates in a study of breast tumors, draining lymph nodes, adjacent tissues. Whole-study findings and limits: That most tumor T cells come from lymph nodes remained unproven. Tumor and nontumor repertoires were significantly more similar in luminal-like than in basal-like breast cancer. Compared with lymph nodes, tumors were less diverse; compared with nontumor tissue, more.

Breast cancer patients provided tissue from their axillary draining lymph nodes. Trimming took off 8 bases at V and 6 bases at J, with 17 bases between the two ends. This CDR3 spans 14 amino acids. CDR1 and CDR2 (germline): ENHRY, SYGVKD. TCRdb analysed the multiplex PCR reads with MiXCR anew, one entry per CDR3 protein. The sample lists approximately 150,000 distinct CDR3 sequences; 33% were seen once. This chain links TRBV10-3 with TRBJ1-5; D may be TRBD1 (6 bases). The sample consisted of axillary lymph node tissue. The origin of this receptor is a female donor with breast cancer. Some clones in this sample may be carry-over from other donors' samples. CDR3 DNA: TGTGCCATCCGGGCCGGGGGCACAAGTCAGCCCCAGCATTTT. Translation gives CAIRAGGTSQPQHF.